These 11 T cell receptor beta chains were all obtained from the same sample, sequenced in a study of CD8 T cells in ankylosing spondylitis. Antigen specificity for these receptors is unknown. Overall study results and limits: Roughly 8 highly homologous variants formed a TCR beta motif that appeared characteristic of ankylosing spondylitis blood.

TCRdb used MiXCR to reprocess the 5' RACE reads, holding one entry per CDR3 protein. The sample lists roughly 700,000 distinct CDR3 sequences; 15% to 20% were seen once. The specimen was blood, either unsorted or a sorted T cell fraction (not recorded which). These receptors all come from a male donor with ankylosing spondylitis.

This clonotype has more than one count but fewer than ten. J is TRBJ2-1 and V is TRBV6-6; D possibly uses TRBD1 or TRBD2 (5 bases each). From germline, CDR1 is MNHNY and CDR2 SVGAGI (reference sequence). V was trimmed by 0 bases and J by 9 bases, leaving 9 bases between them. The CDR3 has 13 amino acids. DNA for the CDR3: TGTGCCAGCAGTTACTCGGCTGGGGGTGAGCAGTTCTTC. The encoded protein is CASSYSAGGEQFF.

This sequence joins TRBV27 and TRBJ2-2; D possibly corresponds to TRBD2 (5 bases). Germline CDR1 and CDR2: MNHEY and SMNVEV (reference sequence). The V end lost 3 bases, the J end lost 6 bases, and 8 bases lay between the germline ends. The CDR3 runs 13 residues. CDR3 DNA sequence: TGTGCCAGCAGTTTTTCGCGGGCCGGGGAGCTGTTTTTT. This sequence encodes CASSFSRAGELFF.

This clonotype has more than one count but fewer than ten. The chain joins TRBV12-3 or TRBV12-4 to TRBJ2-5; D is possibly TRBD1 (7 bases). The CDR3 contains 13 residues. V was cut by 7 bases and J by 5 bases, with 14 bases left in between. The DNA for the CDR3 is TGTGCCAGCATCAGGGGGGCAGGGGAGACCCAGTACTTC. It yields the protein CASIRGAGETQYF.

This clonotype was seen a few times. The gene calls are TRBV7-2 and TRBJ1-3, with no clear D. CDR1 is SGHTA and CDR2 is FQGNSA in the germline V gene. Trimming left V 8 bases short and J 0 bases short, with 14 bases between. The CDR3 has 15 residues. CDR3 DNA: TGTGCCAGCTCTGGGCTAGGGAGCTCTGGAAACACCATATATTTT. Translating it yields CASSGLGSSGNTIYF. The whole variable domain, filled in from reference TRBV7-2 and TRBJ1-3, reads GAGVSQSPSNKVTEKGKDVELRCDPISGHTALYWYRQSLGQGLEFLIYFQGNSAPDKSGLPSDRFSAERTGGSVSTLTIQRTQQEDSAVYLCASSGLGSSGNTIYFGEGSWLTVV.

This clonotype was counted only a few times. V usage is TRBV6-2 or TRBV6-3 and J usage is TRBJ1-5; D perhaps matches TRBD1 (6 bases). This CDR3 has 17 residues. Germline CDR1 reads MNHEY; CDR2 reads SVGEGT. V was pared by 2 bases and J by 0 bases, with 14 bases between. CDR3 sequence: CASSYVGRGHSNQPQHF. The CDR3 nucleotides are TGTGCCAGCAGTTACGTCGGCAGGGGACATAGCAATCAGCCCCAGCATTTT.

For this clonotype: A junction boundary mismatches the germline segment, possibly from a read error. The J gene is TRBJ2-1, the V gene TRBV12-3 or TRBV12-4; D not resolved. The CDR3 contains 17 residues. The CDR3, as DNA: TGTGCCAGCAGTTTAGAGACACTACCCTCATCCTACGATGAGCAGTTCTTC. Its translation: CASSLETLPSSYDEQFF.

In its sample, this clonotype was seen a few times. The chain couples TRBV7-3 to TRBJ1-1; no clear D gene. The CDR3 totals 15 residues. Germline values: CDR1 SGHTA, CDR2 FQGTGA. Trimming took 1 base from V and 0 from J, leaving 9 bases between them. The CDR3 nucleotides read TGTGCCAGCAGCTTAATGCCGGGAGTGAACACTGAAGCTTTCTTT. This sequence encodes CASSLMPGVNTEAFF. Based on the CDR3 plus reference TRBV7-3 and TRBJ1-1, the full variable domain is GAGVSQTPSNKVTEKGKYVELRCDPISGHTALYWYRQSLGQGPEFLIYFQGTGAADDSGLPNDRFFAVRPEGSVSTLKIQRTERGDSAVYLCASSLMPGVNTEAFFGQGTRLTVV.

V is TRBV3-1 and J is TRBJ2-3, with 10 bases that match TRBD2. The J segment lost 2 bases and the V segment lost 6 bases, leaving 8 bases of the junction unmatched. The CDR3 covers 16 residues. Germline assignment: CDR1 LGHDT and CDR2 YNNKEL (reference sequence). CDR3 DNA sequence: TGTGCCAGCAGAACCGGGACTAGCGCTCCCACAGATACGCAGTATTTT. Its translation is CASRTGTSAPTDTQYF.

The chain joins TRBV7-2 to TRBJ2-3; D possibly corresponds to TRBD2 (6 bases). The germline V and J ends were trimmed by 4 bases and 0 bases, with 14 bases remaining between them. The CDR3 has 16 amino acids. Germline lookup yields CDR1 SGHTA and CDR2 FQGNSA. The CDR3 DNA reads TGTGCCAGCAGCTCCTACAGCGGGTCTAGCACAGATACGCAGTATTTT. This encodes CASSSYSGSSTDTQYF.

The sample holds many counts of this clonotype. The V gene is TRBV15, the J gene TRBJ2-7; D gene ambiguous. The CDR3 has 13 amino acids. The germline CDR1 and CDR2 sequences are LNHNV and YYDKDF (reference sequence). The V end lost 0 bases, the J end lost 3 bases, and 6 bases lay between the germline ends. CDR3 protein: CATSRDRNYEQYF. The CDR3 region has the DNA TGTGCCACCAGCAGAGATCGTAACTACGAGCAGTACTTC.

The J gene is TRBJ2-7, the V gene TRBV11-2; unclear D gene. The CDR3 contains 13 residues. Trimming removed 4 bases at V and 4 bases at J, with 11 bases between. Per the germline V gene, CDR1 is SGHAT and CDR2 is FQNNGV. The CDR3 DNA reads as TGTGCCAGCAGCTGGACGACGGATTACGAGCAGTACTTC. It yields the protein CASSWTTDYEQYF. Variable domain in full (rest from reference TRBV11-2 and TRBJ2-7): EAGVAQSPRYKIIEKRQSVAFWCNPISGHATLYWYQQILGQGPKLLIQFQNNGVVDDSQLPKDRFSAERLKGVDSTLKIQPAKLEDSAVYLCASSWTTDYEQYFGPGTRLTVT.